The clone carrying this TCR beta chain has ten or more counts. Its antigen is as yet unknown. The TCR beta CDR3 regions underwent amplification using RNA transcripts as the source. Researchers ran a first-round RT-PCR on the TCR CDR3 using the HTBI primer set. MiXCR, run by TCRdb on the multiplex PCR reads, gives a single entry per CDR3 protein. Among 400,000 to 600,000 distinct CDR3 sequences listed, more than 15% were seen once. V dropped 0 bases and J dropped 4 bases, with 7 bases sitting between them. Germline-derived CDR1 and CDR2 are SGHRS and YFSETQ. The CDR3 is 13 residues long. Lactation, pregnancy, other autoimmune disease or uncontrolled infection led to exclusion of patients. The diagnostic basis comprised clinical symptoms, serum thyroxine and TRAb, thyroid ultrasound and orbital computed tomography. This sample is drawn from a study of T cells in Graves' hyperthyroidism and ophthalmopathy. Study-wide results and limits: The model foresaw ophthalmopathy a median around 6 months prior to onset.

This chain connects TRBV5-1 to TRBJ1-1; the D gene is possibly TRBD1 (6 bases). The sequenced sample consisted of blood. The sequence was collected from a woman in her twenties or thirties with Graves' ophthalmopathy. CDR3 protein: CASSLGGATEAFF. CDR3 coding DNA: TGCGCCAGCAGCTTGGGGGGGGCCACTGAAGCTTTCTTT.